This TCR beta chain was observed in a study of T-cell memory formation after mild COVID-19. The germline V gene has CDR1 SGHNT and CDR2 YENEEA. Trimming removed 3 bases from V and 4 bases from J, with 9 bases in between. The CDR3 consists of 14 residues. TCRdb used MiXCR to reprocess the 5' RACE reads, holding one entry per CDR3 protein. The sample contains around 150,000 distinct CDR3 sequences, roughly 30% of which appear only once. V usage is TRBV11-3 and J usage is TRBJ2-2; D uncertain. This TCR was recovered from an adult woman who had mild COVID-19 (a few samples of this study predate the infection). Cell type and time point are not known. Input material: PBMCs or a T cell subset sorted from them (not recorded which). The CDR3 bases are TGTGCCAGCAGCTTTAAAGGACCCACCGGGGAGCTGTTTTTT. The encoded protein is CASSFKGPTGELFF.